The next 19 T cell receptor beta chains were all read from a single sample in a study of post-analysis software for immune sequencing data. Study-level points and caveats: Roughly 5 TRBV segments, TRBV5-6, TRBV5-1 and TRBV20-1 among them, were found more frequent in patients than controls.

No antigens are known for them. Tagging with unique molecular identifiers was a feature of the TCR beta cDNA libraries. One entry per CDR3 protein results from TCRdb running MiXCR on the PCR reads. The repertoire consists of 380,000 or so distinct CDR3 sequences, with less than 35% occurring once and the leading ten covering under 15%. Sequenced material: blood. The source is a girl aged 10 to 17 with multiple sclerosis.

The gene calls are TRBV12-3 or TRBV12-4 and TRBJ2-5, with D possibly being TRBD1 (5 bases). Trimming shortened V by 5 bases and J by 2 bases, and 15 bases separated the two germline ends. This CDR3 comprises 15 residues. The DNA of the CDR3 is TGTGCCAGCAGTCCTAACAGGATTTCTCAAGAGACCCAGTACTTC. This encodes CASSPNRISQETQYF.

The rearrangement joins TRBV6-2 or TRBV6-3 to TRBJ2-7, with TRBD2 as a possible D gene (5 bases). Trimming removed 2 bases from V and 0 bases from J, with 8 bases in between. The germline gives CDR1 MNHEY, CDR2 SVGEGT. This CDR3 spans 14 amino acids. The CDR3 coding sequence is TGTGCCAGCAGTTACCCGGGGAGCTCCTACGAGCAGTACTTC. Protein product: CASSYPGSSYEQYF.

The chain joins TRBV6-6 to TRBJ1-1; 7 bases align to TRBD1. The germline gives CDR1 MNHNY, CDR2 SVGAGI (reference sequence). V lost 6 bases and J lost 4; bases outside the gene matches: 5. This CDR3 is built from 13 residues. The CDR3 DNA reads TGTGCCAGCAGACAGGGGATGAGCACTGAAGCTTTCTTT. Its protein is CASRQGMSTEAFF.

The rearrangement links TRBV7-2 to TRBJ2-5; the match to TRBD2 covers 12 bases. This CDR3 has 17 residues. Germline-derived CDR1 and CDR2 are SGHTA and FQGNSA. Unmatched junction bases numbered 15, after V lost 8 bases and J lost 5 bases. The CDR3 DNA is TGTGCCAGCGGCGACCTAGTACTAGCGGGGGGCCCTGAGACCCAGTACTTC. Its translation: CASGDLVLAGGPETQYF.

This clonotype was observed a few times. V and J are TRBV7-2 and TRBJ2-7; 14 bases match TRBD2. Germline V CDR1 and CDR2: SGHTA, FQGNSA. Trimming removed 5 bases from V and 2 bases from J; junction bases left unmatched: 5. The CDR3 runs 16 residues. The CDR3 loop reads CASSISTSGGAYEQYF. The CDR3 DNA is TGTGCCAGCAGCATCTCGACTAGCGGGGGGGCCTACGAGCAGTACTTC.

In its sample, this clonotype was seen once. CDR3 nucleotide sequence: TGTGCCAGCAGCCTACTGGCGGGGATGGATACGCAGTATTTT. This encodes CASSLLAGMDTQYF. V gene TRBV9 combines with J gene TRBJ2-3; TRBD2 might be the D (6 bases). The CDR3 length is 14 residues. V shed 4 bases and J shed 6 bases, with 15 bases lying between them. Per the germline V gene, CDR1 is SGDLS and CDR2 is YYNGEE.

The chain is built from TRBV28 and TRBJ1-1, with D possibly matching TRBD1 (5 bases). The CDR3 is 14 amino acids. Germline CDR1 MDHEN, CDR2 SYDVKM. The germline V and J ends were trimmed by 8 bases and 5 bases, with 18 bases remaining between them. The CDR3, as DNA: TGTGCCAGCTTACTTGGGGCAGGGAGGACTGAAGCTTTCTTT. The encoded protein is CASLLGAGRTEAFF.

This clonotype came up a few times. The chain links TRBV20-1 to TRBJ2-1, with D tentatively TRBD2 (6 bases). Germline V gives CDR1 DFQATT, CDR2 SNEGSKA (reference sequence). V lost 0 bases to trimming and J lost 4 bases, with 16 bases between them. This CDR3 has 16 residues. Here the CDR3 reads CSARDPGERVYNEQFF. CDR3 sequence (DNA): TGCAGTGCTAGAGATCCGGGGGAAAGGGTATACAATGAGCAGTTCTTC.

This clonotype was observed a few times. The V call is TRBV12-3 or TRBV12-4, the J call TRBJ1-5, with 9 bases matching TRBD1. Trimming removed 6 bases from V and 7 bases from J; junction bases left unmatched: 16. This CDR3 comprises 17 residues. The CDR3 DNA follows: TGTGCCAGCAGGCAGTCCGCGGACAGGGGAGGGGGACAGCCCCAGCATTTT. It is translated as CASRQSADRGGGQPQHF.

The chain couples TRBV6-5 to TRBJ2-1, with D perhaps matching TRBD2 (7 bases). V shed 4 bases and J shed 4 bases, with 14 bases lying between them. Germline V CDR1 and CDR2: MNHEY, SVGAGI. The CDR3 loop spans 15 amino acids. The CDR3: CASSSKGGGYNEQFF. The CDR3, as DNA: TGTGCCAGCAGTTCCAAGGGGGGGGGTTACAATGAGCAGTTCTTC.

Note on this clonotype: An end of the junction does not agree with germline; a read error may underlie this. The chain recombines TRBV7-2 with TRBJ1-2; weak D call: TRBD1 (6 bases). The CDR3 has 14 residues. Germline CDR1 and CDR2: SGHTA and FQGNSA. The CDR3 spells CASSLEGGGGGYTF. Here the CDR3 DNA reads TGTGCCAGTAGCTTAGAGGGAGGGGGTGGTGGCTACACCTTC.

This clonotype has just a few counts. This chain links TRBV24-1 with TRBJ2-1; D uncertain. The CDR3 is 13 amino acids. Looked up from germline, CDR1 is KGHDR and CDR2 is SFDVKD. Between the trimmed V and J ends, which lost 0 bases and 9 bases, there was a span of 8 bases. The CDR3 nucleotides are TGTGCCACCAGTGATTTGCACAGTAGTGAGCAGTTCTTC. Protein: CATSDLHSSEQFF.

This clonotype showed up just a few times. The chain links TRBV7-2 to TRBJ2-3; 8 nucleotides line up with TRBD2. V was clipped by 5 bases and J by 7 bases; unmatched bases: 8. The V gene's germline CDR1 is SGHTA and CDR2 FQGNSA. This CDR3 spans 14 amino acids. CDR3 sequence (DNA): TGTGCCAGCAGCCCGGCGGGGGGTGGGAATACGCAGTATTTT. As protein: CASSPAGGGNTQYF. Drawing the rest from reference TRBV7-2 and TRBJ2-3, the complete variable domain is GAGVSQSPSNKVTEKGKDVELRCDPISGHTALYWYRQSLGQGLEFLIYFQGNSAPDKSGLPSDRFSAERTGGSVSTLTIQRTQQEDSAVYLCASSPAGGGNTQYFGPGTRLTVL.

This clonotype was seen repeatedly, ten times or more. The J gene is TRBJ1-5, the V gene TRBV4-2; no firm D call. CDR3 length: 15 amino acids. Germline V gives CDR1 LGHNA, CDR2 YNFKEQ. Trimming removed 0 bases from V and 5 bases from J, with 11 bases in between. This CDR3 reads CASSQDARGDQPQHF. CDR3 coding DNA: TGTGCCAGCAGCCAAGATGCCCGGGGAGATCAGCCCCAGCATTTT.

This clonotype was recorded a few times. V and J are TRBV4-2 and TRBJ1-1; D may be TRBD1 (6 bases). Germline V gene data show CDR1 as LGHNA and CDR2 as YNFKEQ. The CDR3 extends over 15 amino acids. Trimming removed 3 bases from V and 1 base from J, with 12 bases in between. This CDR3 reads CASSHRGGSNTEAFF. DNA for the CDR3: TGTGCCAGCAGCCATCGGGGGGGCTCGAACACTGAAGCTTTCTTT.

V usage is TRBV4-2 and J usage is TRBJ2-2; D is uncertain. Germline V gives CDR1 LGHNA, CDR2 YNFKEQ. The CDR3 totals 12 residues. With 4 bases removed from V and 6 bases from J, the gap between germline ends came to 6 bases. In DNA form, the CDR3 reads TGTGCCAGCAGCCCTCGTGCCGGGGAGCTGTTTTTT. It is translated as CASSPRAGELFF.

The J gene is TRBJ2-2, the V gene TRBV7-3, with D tentatively TRBD1 (6 bases). Germline lookup yields CDR1 SGHTA and CDR2 FQGTGA. V was trimmed by 5 bases and J by 0 bases, leaving 10 bases between them. The CDR3 runs to 15 residues. The CDR3 is CASSPTGSNTGELFF. The CDR3, as DNA: TGTGCCAGCAGCCCAACAGGGTCGAACACCGGGGAGCTGTTTTTT.

This chain uses TRBV7-3 with TRBJ2-1, with a tentative D call TRBD2 (5 bases). This CDR3 has 14 amino acids. CDR1 is SGHTA, CDR2 FQGTGA, per germline. Trimming removed 4 bases from V and 4 bases from J, with 11 bases in between. The CDR3 sequence is CASSSVSGYNEQFF. The DNA of the CDR3 is TGTGCCAGCAGCTCGGTGAGCGGTTACAATGAGCAGTTCTTC.

This clonotype was seen more than once but under ten times. The chain uses TRBV3-1 and TRBJ1-2, with 8 nucleotides matching TRBD1. The germline V gene encodes CDR1 LGHDT and CDR2 YNNKEL (reference sequence). Losses at the gene ends were 4 bases for V and 6 bases for J; bases not matched to a gene: 10. CDR3 length: 15 residues. The CDR3 DNA sequence: TGTGCCAGCAGCCCCTGGACAGGGAGTACGGATGGCTACACCTTC. It encodes CASSPWTGSTDGYTF.